This T cell receptor (beta chain) was captured in a study of OX40 agonist ivuxolimab in advanced cancers. Overall study: Every patient in dose escalation had hepatocellular carcinoma, melanoma, renal cell or head and neck cancer. Study-level points and caveats: Several nonresponders also turned out to have low normalized T-cell clonal expansion.

The CDR3 contains 16 residues. CDR1 is SGHKS and CDR2 is YYEKEE in the germline V gene (reference sequence). V lost 0 bases to trimming and J lost 7 bases; unmatched junction nucleotides: 8. The data were produced by immunoSEQ multiplex PCR, yet TCRdb's version contains in-frame clones alone and is incomplete. Of fewer than 100,000 clones listed, roughly nine tenths were seen once; the top ten hold 10% to 15%. As regards this clone: The antigen remains undetermined.

The sample consisted of CD4+ or CD8+ T cells sorted from blood, taken in a trial of the OX40 agonist ivuxolimab. The chain links TRBV5-5 to TRBJ2-7; 12 positions agree with TRBD2. This TCR came from an adult with an advanced solid tumor such as melanoma, head and neck, liver or kidney cancer. DNA for the CDR3: TGTGCCAGCAGCTTGGTGCGACTAGCGGGAGACAGGGAGCAGTACTTC. Protein: CASSLVRLAGDREQYF.